This T cell receptor (beta chain) was observed in a study of blood T cell repertoires in COVID-19. The overall study: Nucleic acid was either cDNA or gDNA, and it came from T cells, B-cell-depleted T cells, or PBMCs.

The authors' processing: Estimation of nucleated cell counts relied on the amplification of reference gene primers. The repertoire was sequenced with immunoSEQ multiplex PCR; TCRdb's copy has only in-frame clones and lacks some. Clonal size and the V and J genes are those of that table, whereas D and trimming came from the DNA. This table holds 250,000 to 350,000 clones, around 87% found once. The CDR3 has 15 amino acids. V was clipped by 1 base and J by 4 bases; unmatched bases: 6. Germline V gives CDR1 SGHTA, CDR2 FQGNSA. Specimen: peripheral blood. This TCR was sampled from a woman in her thirties who had recovered from COVID-19. The rearrangement joins TRBV7-2 to TRBJ1-1; 7 bases are shared with TRBD1. Here the CDR3 reads CASSLVTGEITEAFF. The CDR3 DNA reads as TGTGCCAGCAGCTTAGTCACAGGGGAAATCACTGAAGCTTTCTTT. The full variable domain, rest sourced from reference TRBV7-2 and TRBJ1-1, is GAGVSQSPSNKVTEKGKDVELRCDPISGHTALYWYRQSLGQGLEFLIYFQGNSAPDKSGLPSDRFSAERTGGSVSTLTIQRTQQEDSAVYLCASSLVTGEITEAFFGQGTRLTVV.